The clone carrying this T cell receptor (beta chain) was found a few times. The data were obtained in a study of cytomegalovirus exposure and HLA in healthy donors. PCR used 60 Vbeta primers and 13 Jbeta primers. Here immunoSEQ multiplex PCR was the method, and the copy in TCRdb shows in-frame clones only, minus some. The sample lists about 59,000 clones, over 60% occurring once. V lost 1 base and J 5 bases, leaving 17 bases between the germline ends. The CDR3 covers 17 residues. CDR1 is MGHRA and CDR2 is YSYEKL in the germline V gene. The receptor's source is a man aged 30 to 39 in good health and CMV-seropositive. The chain links TRBV4-1 to TRBJ1-4; D uncertain. The sample consisted of PBMCs. In nucleotides, the CDR3 is TGCGCCAGCAGCCAAGTAGGAGGGTTCCCCACGAATGAAAAACTGTTTTTT. Protein product: CASSQVGGFPTNEKLFF.